Sequencing of this TCR beta chain was carried out in a study of beta chain features in type 1 diabetes. This clone was recorded a few times. What was sequenced were expressed TCRB transcripts, since all of the isolated RNA had been reverse transcribed. Sequencing used immunoSEQ multiplex PCR; TCRdb keeps in-frame clones, though not all of them. Altogether 970,000 or so clones are present, about a sixth being singletons, with the ten largest covering 0.023%. J gave up 8 bases and V 0 bases, and 9 bases lay outside the gene matches. This CDR3 contains 16 residues. Germline values: CDR1 SEHNR, CDR2 FQNEAQ (reference sequence).

The chain employs TRBV7-9 and TRBJ2-4; 8 bases align to TRBD1. Sequenced sample: naive CD4+ T cells from blood. The TCR comes from a young woman in good health. The CDR3 spells CASSLAPWTGTDIQYF. CDR3 nucleotides: TGTGCCAGCAGCTTAGCCCCTTGGACAGGGACAGACATTCAGTACTTC.